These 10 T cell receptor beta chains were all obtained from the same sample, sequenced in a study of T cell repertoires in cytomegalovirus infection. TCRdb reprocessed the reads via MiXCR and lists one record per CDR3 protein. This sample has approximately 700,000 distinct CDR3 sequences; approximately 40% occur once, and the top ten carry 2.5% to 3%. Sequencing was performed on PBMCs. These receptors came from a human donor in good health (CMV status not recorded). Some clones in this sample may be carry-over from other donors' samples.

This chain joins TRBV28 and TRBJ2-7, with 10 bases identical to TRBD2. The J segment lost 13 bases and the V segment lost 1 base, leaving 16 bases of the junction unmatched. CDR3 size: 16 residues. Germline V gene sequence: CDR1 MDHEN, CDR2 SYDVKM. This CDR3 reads CASSLSGGGVAGGGYF. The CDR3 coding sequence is TGTGCCAGCAGTTTATCCGGGGGCGGGGTAGCGGGAGGTGGTTACTTC.

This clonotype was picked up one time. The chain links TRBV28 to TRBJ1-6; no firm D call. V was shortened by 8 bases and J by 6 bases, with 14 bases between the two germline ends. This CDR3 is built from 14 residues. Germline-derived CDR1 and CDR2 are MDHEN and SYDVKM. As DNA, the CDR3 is TGTGCCAGCCACACACAGACTCGTAATTCACCCCTCCACTTT. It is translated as CASHTQTRNSPLHF.

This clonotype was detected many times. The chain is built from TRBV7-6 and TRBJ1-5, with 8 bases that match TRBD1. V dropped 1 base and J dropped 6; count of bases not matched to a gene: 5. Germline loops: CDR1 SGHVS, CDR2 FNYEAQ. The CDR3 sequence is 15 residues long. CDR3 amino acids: CASSLDLGTGQPQHF. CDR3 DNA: TGTGCCAGCAGCTTAGATTTAGGGACAGGTCAGCCCCAGCATTTT.

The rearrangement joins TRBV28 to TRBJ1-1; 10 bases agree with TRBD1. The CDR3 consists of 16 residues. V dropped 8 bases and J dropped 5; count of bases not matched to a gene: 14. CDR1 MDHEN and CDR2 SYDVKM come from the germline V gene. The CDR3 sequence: CASSRRAGTGETEAFF. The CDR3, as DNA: TGTGCCAGCTCGAGGAGAGCCGGGACAGGGGAAACTGAAGCTTTCTTT.

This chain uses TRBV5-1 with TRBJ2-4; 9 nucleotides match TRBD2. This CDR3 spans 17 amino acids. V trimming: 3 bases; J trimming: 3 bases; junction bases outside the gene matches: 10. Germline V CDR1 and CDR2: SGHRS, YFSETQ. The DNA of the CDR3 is TGCGCCAGCAGCTCGAGATACCAGCGGGGGGACAAAAACATTCAGTACTTC. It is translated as CASSSRYQRGDKNIQYF.

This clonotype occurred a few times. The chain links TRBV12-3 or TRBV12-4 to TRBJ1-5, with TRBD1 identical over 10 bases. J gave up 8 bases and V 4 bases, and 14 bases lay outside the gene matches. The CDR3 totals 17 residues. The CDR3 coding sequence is TGTGCCAGCAGTTCAAGACAGGGGGCCGGGTGGTCGAAGCCCCAGCATTTT. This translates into CASSSRQGAGWSKPQHF.

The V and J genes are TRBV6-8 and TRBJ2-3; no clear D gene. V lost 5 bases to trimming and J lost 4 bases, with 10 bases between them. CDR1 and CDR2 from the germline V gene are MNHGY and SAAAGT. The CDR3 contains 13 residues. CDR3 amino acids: CASSARWSDTQYF. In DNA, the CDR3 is TGTGCCAGCAGTGCCCGATGGTCAGATACGCAGTATTTT.

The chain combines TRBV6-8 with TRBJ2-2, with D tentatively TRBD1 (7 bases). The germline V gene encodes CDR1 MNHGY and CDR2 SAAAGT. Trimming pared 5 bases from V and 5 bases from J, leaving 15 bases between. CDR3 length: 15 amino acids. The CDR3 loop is CASSPVEGATGELFF. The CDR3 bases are TGTGCCAGCAGTCCTGTGGAGGGGGCGACCGGGGAGCTGTTTTTT.

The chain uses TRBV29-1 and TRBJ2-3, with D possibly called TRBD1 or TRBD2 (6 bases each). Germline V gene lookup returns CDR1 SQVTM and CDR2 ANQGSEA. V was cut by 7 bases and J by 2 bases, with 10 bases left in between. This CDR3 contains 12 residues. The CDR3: CSGRGFTDTQYF. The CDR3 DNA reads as TGCAGCGGGAGGGGGTTCACAGATACGCAGTATTTT.

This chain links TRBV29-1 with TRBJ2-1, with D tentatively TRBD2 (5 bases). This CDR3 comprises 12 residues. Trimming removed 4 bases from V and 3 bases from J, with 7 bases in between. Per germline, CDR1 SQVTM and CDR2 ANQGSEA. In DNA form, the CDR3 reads TGCAGCGTTGGGAGGAACTACAATGAGCAGTTCTTC. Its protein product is CSVGRNYNEQFF.